A single sample is the source of the 15 T cell receptor beta chains below, sequenced in a study of shared clonotypes between healthy human individuals. Profiling relied on immunoSEQ multiplex PCR, and the TCRdb table lists in-frame clones only, not all of them. Of a few million clones listed, approximately 95% are singletons. Material for sequencing was naive CD4+ T cells from PBMCs. Subset here: CD45RA+ positively selected. Receptor source: a man aged 18 to 29 in good health. Some clones in this sample may be carry-over from other donors' samples.

V usage is TRBV11-2 and J usage is TRBJ2-2, with 13 nucleotides matching TRBD2. The J segment lost 5 bases and the V segment lost 3 bases, leaving 9 bases of the junction unmatched. The germline V gene encodes CDR1 SGHAT and CDR2 FQNNGV. CDR3 size: 18 residues. CDR3 DNA sequence: TGTGCCAGCAGCTTCATTACAGCGACTAGCGGGAGGACCGGGGAGCTGTTTTTT. Protein product: CASSFITATSGRTGELFF.

The rearrangement joins TRBV6-6 to TRBJ2-1; 8 nucleotides align to TRBD2. J was trimmed by 4 bases and V by 6 bases; bases with no gene match: 8. There are 15 residues in the CDR3. Per germline, CDR1 MNHNY and CDR2 SVGAGI (reference sequence). The CDR3 spells CASRAGDGVYNEQFF. DNA for the CDR3: TGTGCCAGCAGAGCGGGAGACGGGGTATACAATGAGCAGTTCTTC.

V is TRBV9 and J is TRBJ2-7; 8 nucleotides line up with TRBD2. This CDR3 is 14 amino acids long. In germline, CDR1 is SGDLS, CDR2 YYNGEE. V dropped 3 bases and J dropped 2; count of bases not matched to a gene: 4. The CDR3 DNA reads as TGTGCCAGCAGCGAGACTAGCGTCCCCTACGAGCAGTACTTC. Translated, it gives CASSETSVPYEQYF.

This clone was counted a single time. The chain's CDR3 is CASSPPGQGAGELFF. The CDR3 DNA follows: TGTGCCAGCAGCCCCCCGGGACAGGGGGCCGGGGAGCTGTTTTTT. The chain is built from TRBV28 and TRBJ2-2; TRBD1 agrees at 11 bases. CDR1 and CDR2 (germline): MDHEN, SYDVKM. J gave up 6 bases and V 6 bases, and 6 bases lay outside the gene matches. The CDR3 has 15 amino acids. The whole variable domain, remainder taken from reference TRBV28 and TRBJ2-2, is DVKVTQSSRYLVKRTGEKVFLECVQDMDHENMFWYRQDPGLGLRLIYFSYDVKMKEKGDIPEGYSVSREKKERFSLILESASTNQTSMYLCASSPPGQGAGELFFGEGSRLTVL.

The chain couples TRBV5-1 to TRBJ1-5; D uncertain. V shed 0 bases and J shed 5 bases, with 9 bases lying between them. This CDR3 spans 14 amino acids. Germline CDR1 is SGHRS and CDR2 is YFSETQ. This CDR3 is CASSLDGRDQPQHF. The CDR3 DNA reads TGCGCCAGCAGCTTGGATGGGCGGGATCAGCCCCAGCATTTT.

The chain employs TRBV7-2 and TRBJ2-6; weak D call: TRBD1 (6 bases). CDR1 and CDR2 from the germline V gene are SGHTA and FQGNSA. CDR3 length equals 16 residues. Trimming took off 6 bases at V and 2 bases at J, with 14 bases between the two ends. CDR3 coding DNA: TGTGCCAGCAGGTTCCAATGGACAGCTGGGGCCAACGTCCTGACTTTC. Amino acid sequence: CASRFQWTAGANVLTF.

This clone was seen once. The chain is built from TRBV9 and TRBJ2-3; 8 nucleotides match TRBD2. The CDR3 runs to 17 residues. Germline trimming cut 0 bases from V and 5 bases from J; bases unmatched to any gene: 11. Germline V gene data show CDR1 as SGDLS and CDR2 as YYNGEE. The CDR3 region is CASSVVPRGAGEDTQYF. Written as DNA, the CDR3 is TGTGCCAGCAGCGTAGTACCCCGGGGAGCGGGAGAAGATACGCAGTATTTT.

The chain recombines TRBV18 with TRBJ1-2, with a weak D call TRBD1 (5 bases). V lost 5 bases, J lost 2 bases, and 12 bases lay in between. The CDR3 contains 14 residues. Germline-derived CDR1 and CDR2 are KGHSH and LQKENI. CDR3 coding DNA: TGTGCCAGCTCAACAGGACGGACGAACTATGGCTACACCTTC. This codes for CASSTGRTNYGYTF.

The chain uses TRBV6-1 and TRBJ2-1; D is unclear. This CDR3 has 15 residues. Germline V gene lookup returns CDR1 MNHNS and CDR2 SASEGT. Trimming pared 6 bases from V and 0 bases from J, leaving 12 bases between. The CDR3 sequence is CASRPLNPSYNEQFF. The CDR3 bases are TGTGCCAGCAGGCCTCTTAACCCCTCCTACAATGAGCAGTTCTTC.

This sequence joins TRBV10-3 and TRBJ2-7; D gene ambiguous. Between the trimmed V and J ends, which lost 2 bases and 3 bases, there was a span of 8 bases. The CDR3 covers 13 residues. CDR1 ENHRY and CDR2 SYGVKD come from the germline V gene. This CDR3 is CAISESSYYEQYF. CDR3 bases: TGTGCCATCAGTGAGAGTTCTTACTACGAGCAGTACTTC.

V and J are TRBV28 and TRBJ2-3, with 13 bases fitting TRBD2. Germline lookup yields CDR1 MDHEN and CDR2 SYDVKM. CDR3 length: 16 amino acids. Germline trimming cut 2 bases from V and 3 bases from J; bases unmatched to any gene: 2. The CDR3 DNA reads TGTGCCAGCAGTTTACGGGGACTAGCGGGAACAGATACGCAGTATTTT. As protein: CASSLRGLAGTDTQYF.

This clone was seen only once. The rearrangement uses TRBV28 and TRBJ1-3; TRBD1 is a possible D gene (5 bases). Germline CDR1 and CDR2: MDHEN and SYDVKM. V was cut by 3 bases and J by 0 bases, with 12 bases left in between. The CDR3 length is 16 residues. The CDR3 DNA reads TGTGCCAGCAGTTTCGGGGGGGAAACCTCTGGAAACACCATATATTTT. The encoded protein is CASSFGGETSGNTIYF.

This clone was counted once. CDR3 in amino acids: CASSSSVLQFF. DNA for the CDR3: TGTGCCAGTAGTTCCTCGGTCCTGCAGTTCTTC. The chain carries TRBV19 and TRBJ2-1; no clear D. Germline V gene data show CDR1 as LNHDA and CDR2 as SQIVND (reference sequence). There are 11 residues in the CDR3. The V and J ends lost 5 bases and 12 bases respectively, with 11 bases between them.

The chain uses TRBV18 and TRBJ2-7; D gene unclear. The CDR3 spans 14 residues. Germline CDR1 KGHSH, CDR2 LQKENI. With 5 bases removed from V and 1 base from J, the gap between germline ends came to 12 bases. CDR3 sequence reads: CASSTRARSYEQYF. The CDR3, as DNA: TGTGCCAGCTCAACCCGGGCCCGGTCCTACGAGCAGTACTTC.

V gene TRBV14 combines with J gene TRBJ2-7; 8 bases line up with TRBD1. The CDR3 runs to 15 residues. J gave up 5 bases and V 0 bases, and 6 bases lay outside the gene matches. CDR1 SGHDN and CDR2 FVKESK come from the germline V gene. The CDR3 spells CASSQDIQGANEQYF. CDR3 DNA: TGTGCCAGCAGCCAAGATATTCAGGGGGCAAACGAGCAGTACTTC.